This TCR beta chain was captured by sequencing in a study of T-cell reconstitution after alpha-beta-depleted transplantation in children. The germline V gene encodes CDR1 DFQATT and CDR2 SNEGSKA (reference sequence). V gave up 5 bases and J gave up 1 base, with 11 bases separating them. The CDR3 is 13 residues long. Library preparation (for TCRbeta) was performed with unique molecular identifiers. TCRdb called the PCR reads again in MiXCR, with one record for every CDR3 protein. The repertoire holds 440,000 or so distinct CDR3 sequences, with roughly 11% as singletons. To note about this clonotype: With a much larger clone just one base away, this may be a read error.

The receptor was isolated from a human donor who donated a stem cell graft to a child with acute myeloid leukemia. Sequencing was performed on PBMCs from the stem cell graft donor, taken from the stem cell graft. This rearrangement joins TRBV20-1 to TRBJ1-1; D not certain. The CDR3 DNA sequence: TGCAGTGCTCTCCGATCGGGGAACACTGAAGCTTTCTTT. It codes for CSALRSGNTEAFF.